A selection of T cell receptor beta chains follows, all from one sample in a study of CXCR3-negative and CXCR3-positive naive CD8 T cells. Reprocessing the 5' RACE reads, TCRdb reports a single entry for every CDR3 protein and omits DNA. This repertoire includes about 150,000 distinct CDR3 sequences. The sequencing sample was made of naive CXCR3+ CD8+ T cells from blood. These receptor sequences come from a human donor in good health. Some clones in this sample may be carry-over from other donors' samples. Both conserved end residues are part of each CDR3. The order of the fields is CDR3 protein, V gene, J gene.

CDR3: CAGSFGAGPYEQYF
V: TRBV5-1
J: TRBJ2-7

CDR3: CASSPRTGPSYEQYF
V: TRBV11-2
J: TRBJ2-7

CDR3: CASSPLRGYQNIQYF
V: TRBV3-1
J: TRBJ2-4

CDR3: CASSWGLEYEQYF
V: TRBV6-6
J: TRBJ2-7

CDR3: CASSSGGQGNTEAFF
V: TRBV5-6
J: TRBJ1-1

CDR3: CASTPRGFYGYTF
V: TRBV7-2
J: TRBJ1-2

CDR3: CASSPQSGAGGSYEQYF
V: TRBV7-9
J: TRBJ2-7

CDR3: CASRLPGCSYNEQFF
V: TRBV12-2
J: TRBJ2-1

CDR3: CASSQDDGRNEQFF
V: TRBV14
J: TRBJ2-1

CDR3: CASSVGIPAGGWDEQFF
V: TRBV9
J: TRBJ2-1

CDR3: CSVVPGLAGGPISADTQYF
V: TRBV29-1
J: TRBJ2-3

CDR3: CASSQGNEGRGQFRTYEQYF
V: TRBV14
J: TRBJ2-7

CDR3: CSVSIPAEGLDEQFF
V: TRBV29-1
J: TRBJ2-1

CDR3: CSADRGAYEQYF
V: TRBV20-1
J: TRBJ2-7

CDR3: CASSLGSGLAGVYEQYF
V: TRBV12-3/TRBV12-4
J: TRBJ2-7

CDR3: CSVGGGPTGPAGELFF
V: TRBV29-1
J: TRBJ2-2

CDR3: CASSLSDINTEAFF
V: TRBV27
J: TRBJ1-1

CDR3: CASILGGNTEAFF
V: TRBV12-3/TRBV12-4
J: TRBJ1-1

CDR3: CASTPDSSYNEQFF
V: TRBV7-2
J: TRBJ2-1

CDR3: CASSVLPPSGGANEQFF
V: TRBV25-1
J: TRBJ2-1

CDR3: CATETGTTSYNEQFF
V: TRBV24-1
J: TRBJ2-1

CDR3: CSVRGLGGAEAFF
V: TRBV29-1
J: TRBJ1-1

CDR3: CASSFGTGFYEQYF
V: TRBV4-1
J: TRBJ2-7

CDR3: CAWSYGETVGNTEAFF
V: TRBV30
J: TRBJ1-1

CDR3: CASSSLGTSENEQFF
V: TRBV7-9
J: TRBJ2-1

CDR3: CASSTGQDWGQPQHF
V: TRBV7-9
J: TRBJ1-5

CDR3: CASSFADLNTEAFF
V: TRBV7-8
J: TRBJ1-1

CDR3: CASSSWVDRASQETQYF
V: TRBV5-1
J: TRBJ2-5

CDR3: CATRRLGADTGELFF
V: TRBV19
J: TRBJ2-2

CDR3: CASSLWKSGDEQFF
V: TRBV28
J: TRBJ2-1

CDR3: CATRELAGTEQYF
V: TRBV10-2
J: TRBJ2-7

CDR3: CAISDPLGRAGELFF
V: TRBV10-3
J: TRBJ2-2

CDR3: CASSLELAGSYEQYF
V: TRBV5-5
J: TRBJ2-7

CDR3: CSVEVISGWETQYF
V: TRBV29-1
J: TRBJ2-5

CDR3: CASSYPGTPRNYEQYF
V: TRBV28
J: TRBJ2-7

CDR3: CASSRGQGPTGELFF
V: TRBV12-3/TRBV12-4
J: TRBJ2-2

CDR3: CASSYWGTQYF
V: TRBV6-2/TRBV6-3
J: TRBJ2-3

CDR3: CASKISGDTEAFF
V: TRBV6-6
J: TRBJ1-1

CDR3: CASSQDLGTGDQPQHF
V: TRBV4-3
J: TRBJ1-5

CDR3: CASSFPFETSSYEQYF
V: TRBV5-5
J: TRBJ2-7

CDR3: CASSSPGQGAIREQFF
V: TRBV6-6
J: TRBJ2-1

CDR3: CASSQDPRAYFDEQFF
V: TRBV4-3
J: TRBJ2-1

CDR3: CASSERIYEQYF
V: TRBV10-2
J: TRBJ2-7

CDR3: CASSRADGEPQHF
V: TRBV27
J: TRBJ1-5

CDR3: CASSLFGGPYNEQFF
V: TRBV5-1
J: TRBJ2-1

CDR3: CASSQTYGTVNTGELFF
V: TRBV3-1
J: TRBJ2-2

CDR3: CASSLDDTSTDTQYF
V: TRBV7-9
J: TRBJ2-3

CDR3: CSARGGLAGRGYEQYF
V: TRBV20-1
J: TRBJ2-7

CDR3: CAISESLAGGYNEQFF
V: TRBV10-3
J: TRBJ2-1

CDR3: CASSYQGSMLYEQYF
V: TRBV27
J: TRBJ2-7

CDR3: CASSLPAIYSYNEQFF
V: TRBV28
J: TRBJ2-1

CDR3: CSVEDGQGANYGYTF
V: TRBV29-1
J: TRBJ1-2

CDR3: CASSRVAGGPSLSGELFF
V: TRBV3-1
J: TRBJ2-2

CDR3: CSARVPGLNTEAFF
V: TRBV20-1
J: TRBJ1-1